This is a list of T cell receptor beta chains from one sample in a study of blood T cell repertoires in COVID-19. The data were produced by immunoSEQ multiplex PCR, yet TCRdb's version contains in-frame clones alone and is incomplete. Here the sample spans about 350,000 clones, 80% to 90% being singletons. Sequencing input: peripheral blood. The receptors stem from a man aged 25-40 years with COVID-19, enrolled during active disease. CDR3s include the opening cysteine and the closing phenylalanine or tryptophan. The order of the fields is D gene, CDR3 length, J gene, V gene, clone size, CDR3 DNA, CDR3 protein. The D gene is left open where the match is weak. A clone size is listed for some rows: how often the clone was seen (once, few, many), or a class if it is expanded.

D: TRBD1; length: 15; J: TRBJ1-2; V: TRBV9; size: once; DNA: TGTGCCAGCAGCCGTGGACAGGGAAGTAACTATGGCTACACCTTC; CDR3: CASSRGQGSNYGYTF
D: TRBD1; length: 23; J: TRBJ2-6; V: TRBV23-1; size: .; DNA: TGCGCCAGCAGAGATCCGAAATCGACAGGGAACGGGACCGTGACCTCTGGGGCCAACGTCCTGACTTTC; CDR3: CASRDPKSTGNGTVTSGANVLTF
D: .; length: 14; J: TRBJ1-1; V: TRBV7-7; size: .; DNA: TGTGCCAGCAGCTTAGAGGGGAAGGACACTGAAGCTTTCTTT; CDR3: CASSLEGKDTEAFF
D: .; length: 14; J: TRBJ1-2; V: TRBV2; size: .; DNA: TGTGCCAGCAGTGAAGGGCAGGGAGGCTATGGCTACACCTTC; CDR3: CASSEGQGGYGYTF
D: .; length: 13; J: TRBJ1-3; V: TRBV4-3; size: .; DNA: TGCGCCAGCAGCCCAGGGGTTAGAAACACCATATATTTT; CDR3: CASSPGVRNTIYF
D: .; length: 14; J: TRBJ2-1; V: TRBV27; size: few; DNA: TGTGCCAGCAGTTTTTTTAGCTCCTACAATGAGCAGTTCTTC; CDR3: CASSFFSSYNEQFF
D: TRBD2; length: 17; J: TRBJ2-3; V: TRBV5-1; size: .; DNA: TGCGCCAGCAGCTGGACCTTACTAGCGGGGGGGCCGGATACGCAGTATTTT; CDR3: CASSWTLLAGGPDTQYF
D: TRBD2; length: 17; J: TRBJ2-3; V: TRBV3-1/TRBV3-2; size: .; DNA: TGTGCCAGCAGCCAAGATCCGGGACTAGCGACAACAGATACGCAGTATTTT; CDR3: CASSQDPGLATTDTQYF
D: .; length: 13; J: TRBJ2-7; V: TRBV7-9; size: once; DNA: TGTGCCAGCAGCTTAATAACGAGCTACGAGCAGTACTTC; CDR3: CASSLITSYEQYF
D: TRBD1; length: 13; J: TRBJ1-2; V: TRBV6-5; size: .; DNA: TGTGCCAGCAGTTCTGGGACAGGGCTTGGCTACACCTTC; CDR3: CASSSGTGLGYTF
D: .; length: 16; J: TRBJ1-1; V: TRBV3-1/TRBV3-2; size: .; DNA: TGTGCCAGCAGCCATTCTCCCGGACAGAGGAACACTGAAGCTTTCTTT; CDR3: CASSHSPGQRNTEAFF
D: TRBD2; length: 15; J: TRBJ2-1; V: TRBV7-8; size: .; DNA: TGTGCCAGCAGCTTAGGACTAGCGGGGGGGATTGAGCAGTTCTTC; CDR3: CASSLGLAGGIEQFF
D: .; length: 15; J: TRBJ2-1; V: TRBV18; size: .; DNA: TGTGCCAGCTCACCAGTGGGGGCTTCCTACAATGAGCAGTTCTTC; CDR3: CASSPVGASYNEQFF
D: TRBD1; length: 12; J: TRBJ1-4; V: TRBV7-2; size: .; DNA: TGTGCCAGCAGCCGGACAGGGGAAAAACTGTTTTTT; CDR3: CASSRTGEKLFF
D: .; length: 15; J: TRBJ2-1; V: TRBV7-2; size: .; DNA: TGTGCCAGCAGCTTAGTAGCGGCAATCTTCAATGAGCAGTTCTTC; CDR3: CASSLVAAIFNEQFF
D: .; length: 16; J: TRBJ1-4; V: TRBV19; size: .; DNA: TGTGCCAGTAGTATAGGGCGTCGGAGGCATAATGAAAAACTGTTTTTT; CDR3: CASSIGRRRHNEKLFF
D: .; length: 13; J: TRBJ2-1; V: TRBV10-3; size: .; DNA: TGTGCCATCGTTAACCCAGTGAACAATGAGCAGTTCTTC; CDR3: CAIVNPVNNEQFF
D: TRBD2; length: 17; J: TRBJ2-1; V: TRBV9; size: .; DNA: TGTGCCAGCAGCGCCAGGACTAGCGGGAGCTCCTACAATGAGCAGTTCTTC; CDR3: CASSARTSGSSYNEQFF
D: TRBD2; length: 15; J: TRBJ2-3; V: TRBV27; size: .; DNA: TGTGCCAGCAGTCCCGGGACTAGCATTACAGATACGCAGTATTTT; CDR3: CASSPGTSITDTQYF
D: .; length: 15; J: TRBJ1-5; V: TRBV6-5; size: .; DNA: TGTGCCAGCAGTTACTCCCACGGGACTGATCAGCCCCAGCATTTT; CDR3: CASSYSHGTDQPQHF
D: .; length: 14; J: TRBJ2-7; V: TRBV6-5; size: .; DNA: TGTGCCAGCAGCCGCACCGCCTACGCCTACGAGCAGTACTTC; CDR3: CASSRTAYAYEQYF
D: TRBD1; length: 17; J: TRBJ2-1; V: TRBV24-1; size: .; DNA: TGTGCCACCAGTGAGGTCACCGGGACAGGGGGCTACAATGAGCAGTTCTTC; CDR3: CATSEVTGTGGYNEQFF
D: TRBD1; length: 14; J: TRBJ2-2; V: TRBV30; size: .; DNA: TGTGCCTGGAGTGTAAGGACAGGGCCCGGGGAGCTGTTTTTT; CDR3: CAWSVRTGPGELFF
D: TRBD2; length: 17; J: TRBJ2-1; V: TRBV7-3; size: .; DNA: TGTGCCAGCAGCCCCCGGGGGGGCGCAGGAGTTCGGAATGAGCAGTTCTTC; CDR3: CASSPRGGAGVRNEQFF
D: .; length: 15; J: TRBJ1-6; V: TRBV27; size: .; DNA: TGTGCCAGCAGTTTAGGAGGTGTTGGGATTGCGCCCCTCCACTTT; CDR3: CASSLGGVGIAPLHF
D: .; length: 13; J: TRBJ2-5; V: TRBV20-1; size: .; DNA: TGCAGTGCTAGTTACGGGATTCAAGAGACCCAGTACTTC; CDR3: CSASYGIQETQYF
D: TRBD1; length: 13; J: TRBJ1-2; V: TRBV12-3/TRBV12-4; size: .; DNA: TGTGCCAGCAGTCTAACAGGGGCCTATGGCTACACCTTC; CDR3: CASSLTGAYGYTF
D: TRBD1; length: 15; J: TRBJ2-2; V: TRBV18; size: .; DNA: TGTGCCAGCTCACCACCGGGACAGGGCGCCGGGGAGCTGTTTTTT; CDR3: CASSPPGQGAGELFF
D: .; length: 16; J: TRBJ1-3; V: TRBV28; size: .; DNA: TGTGCCAGCAGTTTAAAGGCAGGAATCTCTGGAAACACCATATATTTT; CDR3: CASSLKAGISGNTIYF
D: .; length: 14; J: TRBJ1-1; V: TRBV14; size: .; DNA: TGTGCCAGCAGCCCTTTGGACAAGAACACTGAAGCTTTCTTT; CDR3: CASSPLDKNTEAFF
D: .; length: 17; J: TRBJ2-7; V: TRBV3-1/TRBV3-2; size: .; DNA: TGTGCCAGCAGCCAAGATCTGATAGGCGGAGTCTCCTACGAGCAGTACTTC; CDR3: CASSQDLIGGVSYEQYF
D: .; length: 14; J: TRBJ2-7; V: TRBV27; size: .; DNA: TGTGCCAGCAGTAACCAGGGTTTCCGCTACGAGCAGTACTTC; CDR3: CASSNQGFRYEQYF
D: .; length: 16; J: TRBJ2-7; V: TRBV11-2; size: .; DNA: TGTGCCAGCAGCTTAGACAGGGCACATTTGCCCTACGAGCAGTACTTC; CDR3: CASSLDRAHLPYEQYF
D: .; length: 15; J: TRBJ1-3; V: TRBV27; size: .; DNA: TGTGCCAGCAGTTTATCAGTACTCTCTGGAAACACCATATATTTT; CDR3: CASSLSVLSGNTIYF
D: TRBD1; length: 16; J: TRBJ1-6; V: TRBV6-5; size: .; DNA: TGTGCCAGCAGTTACTCGAAGGGGGCGCGAGGGTCACCCCTCCACTTT; CDR3: CASSYSKGARGSPLHF
D: .; length: 13; J: TRBJ2-7; V: TRBV18; size: .; DNA: TGTGCCAGCTCACCAATCGCCGGGGAAGAGCAGTACTTC; CDR3: CASSPIAGEEQYF
D: .; length: 14; J: TRBJ1-4; V: TRBV7-9; size: .; DNA: TGTGCCAGCAGCTTCGGGGGAATGGGTGAAAAACTGTTTTTT; CDR3: CASSFGGMGEKLFF
D: .; length: 16; J: TRBJ2-3; V: TRBV5-4; size: .; DNA: TGTGCCAGCAGCACCCGACAGGGAGGTAGCACAGATACGCAGTATTTT; CDR3: CASSTRQGGSTDTQYF
D: .; length: 13; J: TRBJ2-1; V: TRBV18; size: .; DNA: TGTGCCAGCTCCCTCGGGACTTCCCGGGAGCAGTTCTTC; CDR3: CASSLGTSREQFF
D: TRBD2; length: 17; J: TRBJ2-3; V: TRBV6-6; size: .; DNA: TGTGCCAGCAGTCATGGTGTTAGCGGGGAAAGCACAGATACGCAGTATTTT; CDR3: CASSHGVSGESTDTQYF
D: TRBD1; length: 13; J: TRBJ2-7; V: TRBV27; size: .; DNA: TGTGCCAGCAGTATTGGACAGGCCTACGAGCAGTACTTC; CDR3: CASSIGQAYEQYF
D: TRBD2; length: 14; J: TRBJ2-3; V: TRBV11-2; size: .; DNA: TGTGCCAGCAGCCTCGGACTAGCACGAAATACGCAGTATTTT; CDR3: CASSLGLARNTQYF
D: .; length: 18; J: TRBJ2-2; V: TRBV19; size: .; DNA: TGTGCCAGTAGTATACGGGGCAGGGGCGGCGGGAACACCGGGGAGCTGTTTTTT; CDR3: CASSIRGRGGGNTGELFF
D: .; length: 16; J: TRBJ2-3; V: TRBV21-1; size: few; DNA: TGTGCCAGCAGCAAACTAGCGGTCGAATCTTCAGATACGCAGTATTTT; CDR3: CASSKLAVESSDTQYF
D: .; length: 13; J: TRBJ1-4; V: TRBV28; size: once; DNA: TGTGCCAGCAGTTGGGGGCGGGCTGAAAAACTGTTTTTT; CDR3: CASSWGRAEKLFF
D: .; length: 14; J: TRBJ2-5; V: TRBV5-6; size: .; DNA: TGTGCCAGCAGTTGGGGCAGCGCTCAAGAGACCCAGTACTTC; CDR3: CASSWGSAQETQYF
D: TRBD2; length: 17; J: TRBJ2-3; V: TRBV7-3; size: .; DNA: TGTGCCATCCAGCGGTCGGAGCGGGGGTTCAGCACAGATACGCAGTATTTT; CDR3: CAIQRSERGFSTDTQYF
D: TRBD2; length: 15; J: TRBJ2-7; V: TRBV10-3; size: once; DNA: TGTGCCATCAGTGAGTCAGCGGGAGGCCATCCCGGGGGGTACTTC; CDR3: CAISESAGGHPGGYF
D: .; length: 14; J: TRBJ1-5; V: TRBV30; size: .; DNA: TGTGCCTGGAGTGTTAGAGGAAAGGTTCAGCCCCAGCATTTT; CDR3: CAWSVRGKVQPQHF
D: .; length: 13; J: TRBJ1-1; V: TRBV19; size: .; DNA: TGTGCCAGTTGTCAGGGGTCGAACACTGAAGCTTTCTTT; CDR3: CASCQGSNTEAFF
D: TRBD1; length: 17; J: TRBJ1-6; V: TRBV7-2; size: .; DNA: TGTGCCAGCAGCTTAGGGACAGGGAGTTTCGTTGGGTCACCCCTCCACTTT; CDR3: CASSLGTGSFVGSPLHF
D: TRBD1; length: 15; J: TRBJ1-2; V: TRBV28; size: .; DNA: TGTGCCAGCAGTCCCTCGACAGGGTTTAACTATGGCTACACCTTC; CDR3: CASSPSTGFNYGYTF
D: .; length: 12; J: TRBJ2-3; V: TRBV18; size: once; DNA: TGTGCCAGCTCACCAGGAGGTGGTACGCAGTATTTT; CDR3: CASSPGGGTQYF
D: TRBD1; length: 16; J: TRBJ1-2; V: TRBV4-1; size: .; DNA: TGCGCCAGCAGCCAAGATTCTAAGAGACAGGGGAATGGCTACACCTTC; CDR3: CASSQDSKRQGNGYTF
D: .; length: 14; J: TRBJ1-5; V: TRBV6-5; size: .; DNA: TGTGCCAGCAGTTACCGTGGACAGAATCAGCCCCAGCATTTT; CDR3: CASSYRGQNQPQHF
D: .; length: 14; J: TRBJ2-5; V: TRBV11-2; size: .; DNA: TGTGCCAGCAGCCCTTTGGGAGGTAAAGAGACCCAGTACTTC; CDR3: CASSPLGGKETQYF
D: .; length: 12; J: TRBJ1-2; V: TRBV11-2; size: .; DNA: TGTGCCAGCAGCTTATCAGGGGACGGCTACACCTTC; CDR3: CASSLSGDGYTF